This is a list of T cell receptor beta chains from one sample in a study of CD8 T cells in ankylosing spondylitis. TCRdb passed the 5' RACE reads through MiXCR, listing each CDR3 protein once. Of 380,000 or so distinct CDR3 sequences in the sample, approximately 22% were seen once. The material sequenced was blood, either unsorted or a sorted T cell fraction (not recorded which). These receptors were collected from a male donor with ankylosing spondylitis or in good health (not recorded which). Each CDR3 is given with its conserved first and last residue. Each record gives: clone size, V gene, D gene, J gene, CDR3 DNA, CDR3 protein. The D gene is left open where the match is weak. Where a row states a size, it is once, few, many or the class of an expanded clone; other rows omit it.

clone_size: -; v_call: TRBV20-1; d_call: -; j_call: TRBJ2-5; cdr3_nt: TGCAGTGCTAGAGATCTGTGGGGAATCCAAGAGACCCAGTACTTC; cdr3_aa: CSARDLWGIQETQYF
clone_size: few; v_call: TRBV6-1; d_call: TRBD2; j_call: TRBJ2-3; cdr3_nt: TGTGCCAGCACGGGGGTCTTAGCGGGGTTCACAGATACGCAGTATTTT; cdr3_aa: CASTGVLAGFTDTQYF
clone_size: many; v_call: TRBV5-6; d_call: -; j_call: TRBJ2-3; cdr3_nt: TGTGCCAGCAGCCTTGGATCGGCAGATACGCAGTATTTT; cdr3_aa: CASSLGSADTQYF
clone_size: -; v_call: TRBV29-1; d_call: -; j_call: TRBJ2-7; cdr3_nt: TGCAGCGTATCCATGTTCTCCTACGAGCAGTACTTC; cdr3_aa: CSVSMFSYEQYF
clone_size: -; v_call: TRBV18; d_call: TRBD1; j_call: TRBJ2-7; cdr3_nt: TGTGCCAGCTCACACTACCGGGACAGGGTCTACGAGCAGTACTTC; cdr3_aa: CASSHYRDRVYEQYF
clone_size: few; v_call: TRBV2; d_call: -; j_call: TRBJ1-2; cdr3_nt: TGTGCCAGCAGCGACGGGCTCTACGGCTACACCTTC; cdr3_aa: CASSDGLYGYTF
clone_size: -; v_call: TRBV28; d_call: TRBD1; j_call: TRBJ2-7; cdr3_nt: TGTGCCAGCAGTTTCCCGACGGGGGGACAGGGCAGCTCCTACGAGCAGTACTTC; cdr3_aa: CASSFPTGGQGSSYEQYF
clone_size: few; v_call: TRBV12-3/TRBV12-4; d_call: -; j_call: TRBJ1-2; cdr3_nt: TGTGCCAGCAGTTTAGGGCCGGGACATCTCCCCGGGGGCTATGGCTACACCTTC; cdr3_aa: CASSLGPGHLPGGYGYTF
clone_size: -; v_call: TRBV7-9; d_call: TRBD1; j_call: TRBJ2-5; cdr3_nt: TGTGCCAGCAGCCTGGGGACAGGGGCTCAAGGGACCCAGTACTTC; cdr3_aa: CASSLGTGAQGTQYF
clone_size: -; v_call: TRBV2; d_call: TRBD2; j_call: TRBJ2-1; cdr3_nt: TGTGCCAGCAGCCCCCTAGCGGGGGGGCCCGGGAATGAGCAGTTCTTC; cdr3_aa: CASSPLAGGPGNEQFF